This entry lists 32 T cell receptor beta chains sequenced from one sample in a study of control samples from healthy donors and cancer patients. Libraries were prepared by immunoSEQ multiplex PCR; TCRdb keeps only in-frame clonotypes and omits some of them. The sample carries fewer than 90,000 clones, roughly 84% recorded once. Sequencing input: blood. Receptors originate from a woman aged 50 to 60 in good health.

This rearrangement joins TRBV14 to TRBJ2-1; 9 bases match TRBD1. V was pared by 4 bases and J by 0 bases, with 4 bases of the junction left unmatched. This CDR3 is 16 amino acids long. From germline, CDR1 is SGHDN and CDR2 FVKESK. The chain's CDR3 is CASSRLGQGSYNEQFF. CDR3 in DNA: TGTGCCAGCAGCCGGTTGGGACAGGGCTCCTACAATGAGCAGTTCTTC. Looking up the rest from reference TRBV14 and TRBJ2-1 gives the full variable domain: EAGVTQFPSHSVIEKGQTVTLRCDPISGHDNLYWYRRVMGKEIKFLLHFVKESKQDESGMPNNRFLAERTGGTYSTLKVQPAELEDSGVYFCASSRLGQGSYNEQFFGPGTRLTVL.

The chain employs TRBV5-6 and TRBJ1-5; possibly TRBD1 for D (5 bases). Germline assignment: CDR1 SGHDT and CDR2 YYEEEE. Trimming took off 4 bases at V and 7 bases at J, with 15 bases between the two ends. CDR3 length: 14 amino acids. CDR3 sequence: CASSRRGYAQPQHF. The CDR3 nucleotides read TGTGCCAGCAGCCGCCGGGGGTATGCGCAGCCCCAGCATTTT.

The chain employs TRBV19 and TRBJ1-5; weak D call: TRBD1 (5 bases). Germline V lookup: CDR1 LNHDA, CDR2 SQIVND (reference sequence). The CDR3 totals 14 residues. V lost 2 bases to trimming and J lost 7 bases, with 12 bases between them. The CDR3 sequence is CASSIIGGRQPQHF. The CDR3 bases are TGTGCCAGTAGTATAATTGGGGGAAGGCAGCCCCAGCATTTT.

The gene calls are TRBV14 and TRBJ1-2; D remains ambiguous. Germline V gene sequence: CDR1 SGHDN, CDR2 FVKESK. The CDR3 contains 14 residues. V lost 4 bases, J lost 8 bases, and 17 bases lay in between. CDR3 nucleotides: TGTGCCAGCAGCCGCCAGATTGTCTCGTCAGGCTACACCTTC. Encoded protein: CASSRQIVSSGYTF. The entire variable domain, with the rest obtained from reference TRBV14 and TRBJ1-2, is as follows: EAGVTQFPSHSVIEKGQTVTLRCDPISGHDNLYWYRRVMGKEIKFLLHFVKESKQDESGMPNNRFLAERTGGTYSTLKVQPAELEDSGVYFCASSRQIVSSGYTFGSGTRLTVV.

This chain connects TRBV3-1 (or the pseudogene TRBV3-2) to TRBJ1-5; D is unclear. Germline CDR1 is LGHDT and CDR2 is YNNKEL (reference sequence). This CDR3 spans 12 amino acids. Trimming cost V 5 bases and J 4 bases, with 6 bases left between them. CDR3 sequence (DNA): TGTGCCAGCAGCAACATAAATCAGCCCCAGCATTTT. Translation gives CASSNINQPQHF.

The chain employs TRBV3-1 (or the pseudogene TRBV3-2) and TRBJ2-7; no clear D. V was shortened by 4 bases and J by 4 bases, with 11 bases between the two germline ends. Germline V CDR1 and CDR2: LGHDT, YNNKEL (reference sequence). The CDR3 is made up of 13 amino acids. The CDR3 is CASSPPSIYEQYF. The CDR3 bases are TGTGCCAGCAGCCCACCATCCATATACGAGCAGTACTTC.

Of note for this clone: Other DNA sequences in this sample translate to the same CDR3. The J gene is TRBJ1-2, the V gene TRBV6-5, with 7 nucleotides matching TRBD1. Germline CDR1 reads MNHEY; CDR2 reads SVGAGI. V lost 6 bases to trimming and J lost 8 bases; unmatched junction nucleotides: 15. The CDR3 contains 15 residues. CDR3 DNA sequence: TGTGCCAGCAGCCGTGTGACAGGGTCGGTGGGAGGCTACACCTTC. This sequence encodes CASSRVTGSVGGYTF.

The chain joins TRBV24-1 to TRBJ2-3; either TRBD1 or TRBD2 may supply D (6 bases each). This CDR3 is built from 13 residues. V lost 5 bases, J lost 6 bases, and 11 bases lay in between. Germline-derived CDR1 and CDR2 are KGHDR and SFDVKD. The CDR3 protein is CATSGQGRDTQYF. The CDR3 coding sequence is TGTGCCACCAGTGGGCAGGGGAGGGATACGCAGTATTTT.

The V gene is TRBV9, the J gene TRBJ2-3, with 15 bases identical to TRBD2. Germline loops: CDR1 SGDLS, CDR2 YYNGEE. The V and J ends lost 3 bases and 7 bases, in that order; junction bases with no gene match: 6. The CDR3 totals 16 residues. The CDR3 loop reads CASSAGGTSGGNTQYF. CDR3 sequence (DNA): TGTGCCAGCAGCGCCGGCGGGACTAGCGGGGGGAATACGCAGTATTTT. Filled out from reference TRBV9 and TRBJ2-3, the complete variable domain reads DSGVTQTPKHLITATGQRVTLRCSPRSGDLSVYWYQQSLDQGLQFLIQYYNGEERAKGNILERFSAQQFPDLHSELNLSSLELGDSALYFCASSAGGTSGGNTQYFGPGTRLTVL.

This rearrangement joins TRBV6-1 to TRBJ2-5; 8 bases match TRBD1. Unmatched junction bases numbered 4, after V lost 3 bases and J lost 1 base. Germline V lookup: CDR1 MNHNS, CDR2 SASEGT. The CDR3 has 15 residues. The CDR3 DNA is TGTGCCAGCAGTGACGTGACAGGGGCCCAAGAGACCCAGTACTTC. As protein: CASSDVTGAQETQYF.

This clone appeared once. This chain joins TRBV19 and TRBJ2-7; D is perhaps TRBD1 or TRBD2 (7 bases each). CDR1 is LNHDA, CDR2 SQIVND, per germline (reference sequence). Deletions cut 6 bases from V and 4 bases from J, with 16 bases between. The CDR3 is 14 residues long. This chain's CDR3 is CASSRRQGGYEQYF. In DNA form, the CDR3 reads TGTGCCAGTAGCCGAAGACAGGGAGGGTACGAGCAGTACTTC.

The gene calls are TRBV10-3 and TRBJ1-2, with D possibly matching TRBD1 (6 bases). V gave up 7 bases and J gave up 5 bases, with 20 bases separating them. The germline V gene has CDR1 ENHRY and CDR2 SYGVKD. The CDR3 covers 15 residues. The CDR3 nucleotides read TGTGCCATCACTCCTAGAGGGACACCTCCTTATGGCTACACCTTC. It encodes CAITPRGTPPYGYTF.

The CDR3 nucleotides are TGTGCCAGCAGCCAAGAGAGGTCAGCTAACTATGGCTACACCTTC. It encodes CASSQERSANYGYTF. The chain has TRBV4-2 and TRBJ1-2; D is unresolved. V was pared by 0 bases and J by 0 bases, with 8 bases between. Germline loops: CDR1 LGHNA, CDR2 YNFKEQ. There are 15 residues in the CDR3.

The gene calls are TRBV6-5 and TRBJ2-1; D tentatively reads TRBD1 or TRBD2 (6 bases each). CDR1 and CDR2 from the germline V gene are MNHEY and SVGAGI. This CDR3 spans 14 amino acids. V was clipped by 5 bases and J by 2 bases, with 10 bases between them. The CDR3 bases are TGTGCCAGCAGTAAGGGGGGAACCTACAATGAGCAGTTCTTC. Amino acid sequence: CASSKGGTYNEQFF.

The sample holds one count of this clone. CDR3 nucleotides: TGTGCCAGCAGTGAAGGACTAGCATCCTACAATGAGCAGTTCTTC. Translating gives CASSEGLASYNEQFF. The chain employs TRBV6-1 and TRBJ2-1; TRBD2 agrees at 7 bases. This CDR3 comprises 15 residues. Per germline, CDR1 MNHNS and CDR2 SASEGT. V was pared by 1 base and J by 1 base, with 1 base of the junction left unmatched.

V usage is TRBV4-1 and J usage is TRBJ2-6, with a possible D match to TRBD2 (6 bases). Germline loops: CDR1 MGHRA, CDR2 YSYEKL. This CDR3 comprises 15 residues. V dropped 4 bases and J dropped 2 bases, with 9 bases sitting between them. The CDR3 DNA reads TGCGCCAGCAGCCCGCCGGGGGCTGGGGCCAACGTCCTGACTTTC. It specifies CASSPPGAGANVLTF.

A few counts support this clone. The chain recombines TRBV6-5 with TRBJ2-2; D is unclear. Trimming stripped 0 bases from V and 1 base from J, with 3 bases between. There are 14 residues in the CDR3. Germline V lookup: CDR1 MNHEY, CDR2 SVGAGI. In DNA form, the CDR3 reads TGTGCCAGCAGTTACTCGCTGAACACCGGGGAGCTGTTTTTT. Translation: CASSYSLNTGELFF.

The chain is built from TRBV5-6 and TRBJ1-2; D is possibly TRBD1 (6 bases). The length of the CDR3 is 14 residues. Germline V gene lookup returns CDR1 SGHDT and CDR2 YYEEEE. The V end was cut by 3 bases, the J end by 8 bases, with 17 bases between. CDR3 coding DNA: TGTGCCAGCAGCTCCCTGAACAGGGCTTACGGCTACACCTTC. This translates into CASSSLNRAYGYTF.

The chain employs TRBV7-2 and TRBJ2-6, with D hard to call. Per the germline V gene, CDR1 is SGHTA and CDR2 is FQGNSA. CDR3 size: 19 residues. V was cut by 5 bases and J by 0 bases, with 20 bases left in between. The CDR3 sequence: CASSPDVNAVFSGANVLTF. CDR3 DNA sequence: TGTGCCAGCAGCCCCGACGTGAACGCCGTATTCTCTGGGGCCAACGTCCTGACTTTC.

The chain recombines TRBV5-6 with TRBJ2-6; D ambiguous. Germline CDR1 SGHDT, CDR2 YYEEEE. Trimming removed 6 bases from V and 3 bases from J, with 7 bases in between. The CDR3 sequence is 13 residues long. Here the CDR3 reads CASIADGANVLTF. The CDR3 DNA sequence: TGTGCCAGCATCGCTGATGGGGCCAACGTCCTGACTTTC. Full variable domain (outside the CDR3, taken from reference TRBV5-6 and TRBJ2-6): DAGVTQSPTHLIKTRGQQVTLRCSPKSGHDTVSWYQQALGQGPQFIFQYYEEEERQRGNFPDRFSGHQFPNYSSELNVNALLLGDSALYLCASIADGANVLTFGAGSRLTVL.

This chain connects TRBV5-6 to TRBJ1-2; 7 bases fit TRBD1. This CDR3 comprises 13 residues. Germline-derived CDR1 and CDR2 are SGHDT and YYEEEE. With 5 bases clipped from V and 4 bases from J, the junction kept 5 bases outside the gene matches. This chain's CDR3 is CASSANRGYGYTF. CDR3 DNA sequence: TGTGCCAGCAGTGCAAACAGGGGCTATGGCTACACCTTC.

This chain connects TRBV5-4 to TRBJ2-3, with unresolved D. Germline V gene lookup returns CDR1 SGHNT and CDR2 YYREEE (reference sequence). This CDR3 spans 12 amino acids. Trimming removed 2 bases from V and 5 bases from J, with 6 bases in between. The DNA of the CDR3 is TGTGCCAGCAGCTTTAGGGTAGATACGCAGTATTTT. Amino acid sequence: CASSFRVDTQYF.

The chain has TRBV7-9 and TRBJ1-4; perhaps TRBD1 as D (5 bases). This CDR3 contains 15 residues. CDR1 is SEHNR and CDR2 is FQNEAQ in the germline V gene (reference sequence). With 5 bases removed from V and 2 bases from J, the gap between germline ends came to 12 bases. This chain's CDR3 is CASSPWGATNEKLFF. The CDR3 nucleotides are TGTGCCAGCAGCCCCTGGGGCGCCACTAATGAAAAACTGTTTTTT.

This clone was counted once. The rearrangement uses TRBV13 and TRBJ2-3; tentatively, D is TRBD1 (6 bases). The V gene's germline CDR1 is PRHDT and CDR2 FYEKMQ (reference sequence). This CDR3 region has 13 residues. Trimming shortened V by 4 bases and J by 4 bases, and 9 bases separated the two germline ends. The CDR3 spells CASSSTGPDTQYF. DNA for the CDR3: TGTGCCAGCAGCTCGACAGGCCCAGATACGCAGTATTTT.

The chain employs TRBV5-1 and TRBJ2-5; 7 bases line up with TRBD1. Germline-derived CDR1 and CDR2 are SGHRS and YFSETQ. The CDR3 is 14 residues long. Unmatched junction bases numbered 4, after V lost 4 bases and J lost 1 base. This chain's CDR3 is CASSGGQAQETQYF. CDR3 DNA sequence: TGCGCCAGCAGCGGCGGACAGGCCCAAGAGACCCAGTACTTC.

This clone was counted once. The chain recombines TRBV18 with TRBJ2-5; D not resolved. The DNA end favors TRBJ2-7, so the J call may be wrong. CDR3 length equals 15 residues. The germline V gene encodes CDR1 KGHSH and CDR2 LQKENI. CDR3 DNA: TGTGCCAGCTCACCACCTGGTAGTGGTTCCTACGAGCAGTACTTC. Amino acid sequence: CASSPPGSGSYEQYF.

J is TRBJ2-3 and V is TRBV29-1; D may be TRBD2 (6 bases). Trimming stripped 4 bases from V and 0 bases from J, with 11 bases between. Germline CDR1 reads SQVTM; CDR2 reads ANQGSEA. The CDR3 is 14 residues long. The CDR3 DNA sequence: TGCAGCGTTGTTAGCGGACATAGCACAGATACGCAGTATTTT. Protein sequence: CSVVSGHSTDTQYF.

This chain links TRBV13 with TRBJ2-1; 10 nucleotides align to TRBD2. This CDR3 spans 16 amino acids. With 1 base clipped from V and 3 bases from J, the junction kept 3 bases outside the gene matches. From germline, CDR1 is PRHDT and CDR2 FYEKMQ (reference sequence). CDR3 protein: CASSLASSGGYNEQFF. In DNA form, the CDR3 reads TGTGCCAGCAGCTTAGCCTCTAGCGGGGGCTACAATGAGCAGTTCTTC.

To note about this clone: The junction shows a germline mismatch at one end, possibly a read error. CDR3 in amino acids: CASSLATGAKTEAFF. The CDR3 nucleotides read TGTGCCAGCAGCCTAGCGACAGGGGCTAAGACTGAAGCTTTCTTT. The gene calls are TRBV7-9 and TRBJ1-1, with TRBD1 matching over 8 bases. The CDR3 is made up of 15 amino acids. CDR1 is SEHNR and CDR2 is FQNEAQ in the germline V gene (reference sequence).

The chain recombines TRBV4-1 with TRBJ2-7; 8 bases are a match to TRBD2. Looked up from germline, CDR1 is MGHRA and CDR2 is YSYEKL. This CDR3 has 17 residues. The J segment lost 7 bases and the V segment lost 5 bases, leaving 19 bases of the junction unmatched. The CDR3 spells CASSSTERGLGSEEQYF. The DNA of the CDR3 is TGCGCCAGCAGCTCAACCGAGCGGGGGCTGGGGTCGGAGGAGCAGTACTTC.

The V call is TRBV5-1, the J call TRBJ2-3; D remains ambiguous. The germline V gene has CDR1 SGHRS and CDR2 YFSETQ. The V end was cut by 6 bases, the J end by 4 bases, with 12 bases between. The CDR3 has 13 amino acids. The CDR3 region is CASNVGGADTQYF. The CDR3 DNA reads as TGCGCCAGCAATGTGGGTGGGGCAGATACGCAGTATTTT.

The CDR3 spells CASSGSSYEQYF. CDR3 nucleotides: TGTGCCAGCTCGGGGTCGTCCTACGAGCAGTACTTC. J is TRBJ2-7 and V is TRBV3-1 (or the pseudogene TRBV3-2), with D perhaps matching TRBD2 (5 bases). From germline, CDR1 is LGHDT and CDR2 YNNKEL (reference sequence). Trimming left V 8 bases short and J 1 base short, with 9 bases between. CDR3 length: 12 amino acids.